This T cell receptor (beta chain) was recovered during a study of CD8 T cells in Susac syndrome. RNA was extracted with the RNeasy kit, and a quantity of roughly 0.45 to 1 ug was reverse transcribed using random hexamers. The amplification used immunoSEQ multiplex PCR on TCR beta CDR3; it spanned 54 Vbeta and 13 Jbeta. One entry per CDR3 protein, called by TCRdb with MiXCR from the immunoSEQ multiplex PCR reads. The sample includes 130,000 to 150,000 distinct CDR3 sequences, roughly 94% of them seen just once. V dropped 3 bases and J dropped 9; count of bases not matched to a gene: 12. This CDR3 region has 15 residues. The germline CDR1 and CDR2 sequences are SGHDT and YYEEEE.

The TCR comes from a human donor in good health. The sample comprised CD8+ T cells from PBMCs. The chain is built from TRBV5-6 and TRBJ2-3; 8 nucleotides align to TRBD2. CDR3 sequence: CASSSGLVRGSTQYF. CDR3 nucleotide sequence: TGTGCCAGCAGCTCGGGACTAGTAAGAGGAAGCACGCAGTATTTT.